This TCR beta chain was identified during a study of brain T cells in children with intractable seizures. Germline V lookup: CDR1 SGDLS, CDR2 YYNGEE. This CDR3 is built from 14 residues. The V and J ends lost 0 bases and 10 bases respectively, with 16 bases between them. Here immunoSEQ multiplex PCR was the method, and the copy in TCRdb shows in-frame clones only, minus some. The sample shows a few hundred thousand clones, over 85% of them seen only once. Stated time point: blood from clinic visit 5 months post-surgery; TSC patient then seizure free. Only cases whose brain tissue showed the highest T cell transcript signatures were sequenced.

The chain carries TRBV9 and TRBJ2-5; possibly TRBD1 or TRBD2 for D (5 bases each). The receptor comes from a boy in the first two years of life with tuberous sclerosis and intractable seizures. The sequenced sample was peripheral blood, obtained approximately 5 months after surgery. The CDR3: CASSVGWVLGDQYF. The CDR3 nucleotides are TGTGCCAGCAGCGTAGGTTGGGTACTAGGGGACCAGTACTTC. Based on the CDR3 plus reference TRBV9 and TRBJ2-5, the full variable domain is DSGVTQTPKHLITATGQRVTLRCSPRSGDLSVYWYQQSLDQGLQFLIQYYNGEERAKGNILERFSAQQFPDLHSELNLSSLELGDSALYFCASSVGWVLGDQYFGPGTRLLVL.